The TCR beta chain under discussion was sequenced for a study of blood T cell repertoires in COVID-19. Across the whole study: Both acute and convalescent COVID-19 samples were obtained from the United States, Italy and Spain. The cDNA or gDNA used as material had been derived from T cells, B-cell-depleted T cells, or PBMCs.

Germline CDR1 MNHNY, CDR2 SVGAGI (reference sequence). With 1 base removed from V and 2 bases from J, the gap between germline ends came to 9 bases. The CDR3 loop spans 14 amino acids. In the original processing: Estimates of nucleated cell counts were drawn from the amplification of reference gene primers. The repertoire was sequenced with immunoSEQ multiplex PCR; TCRdb's copy has only in-frame clones and lacks some. Clone size and the V and J calls come from that table; the DNA yielded D and trimming. The data show 30,000 to 35,000 clones, about 90% seen once. This clone was counted once. This sequence originates from a human donor with active COVID-19. The donor label of this sample is uncertain. This chain uses TRBV6-6 with TRBJ2-7; TRBD1 might be the D (6 bases). The specimen sequenced was peripheral blood. CDR3 nucleotides: TGTGCCAGCAGTTACTTGGACAGACCCTACGAGCAGTACTTC. This codes for CASSYLDRPYEQYF.